A selection of T cell receptor beta chains follows, all from one sample in a study of cytomegalovirus exposure and HLA in healthy donors. Assay used: immunoSEQ multiplex PCR; TCRdb lists only in-frame clones, some missing. The sample consists of 150,000 to 200,000 clones, around 90% of them appearing once. Sequenced: PBMCs. These receptors all stem from a boy aged 2 to 10 in good health and CMV-seronegative. CDR3s leave out the opening cysteine and the closing phenylalanine or tryptophan. Expanded clones get a size class; other rows say once, few or many, or leave the size out.

V	J	length	size	CDR3
TRBV2	TRBJ1-2	9	NA	ARVYFWGYT
TRBV28	TRBJ2-7	13	few	ASSSPAASSYEQY
TRBV5-4	TRBJ1-1	12	NA	ASSLGPRVGEAF
TRBV10-1	TRBJ2-7	13	NA	ASSDTSGGYYEQY
TRBV27	TRBJ1-5	13	NA	ASSVKQGAVQPQH
TRBV7-9	TRBJ2-7	10	NA	SSSPPNRKQY
TRBV4-2	TRBJ2-3	14	NA	ASSSSGGASTDTQY
TRBV28	TRBJ1-5	10	few	ASSSGNQPQH
TRBV28	TRBJ2-7	16	NA	ASSRQGLSETVSYEQY
TRBV25-1	TRBJ1-2	13	NA	ASSESVGSLHGYT
TRBV27	TRBJ1-4	13	NA	ASSLGDATNEKLF
TRBV27	TRBJ2-5	13	NA	ASAIEGASAETQY
TRBV25-1	TRBJ2-1	14	NA	ASSGPGLVSYNEQF
TRBV28	TRBJ2-5	13	once	ASRTAQPGRETQY
TRBV9	TRBJ2-3	12	once	ASSPLASTDTQY
TRBV7-8	TRBJ2-3	16	NA	ASSGKRIAGGSTDTQY
TRBV5-1	TRBJ1-4	15	NA	ASSLADSHHYNEKLF
TRBV12-2	TRBJ2-5	10	NA	ASRLARETQY
TRBV9	TRBJ2-1	15	NA	ASSVTAGGASYNEQF
TRBV4-1	TRBJ1-5	13	NA	ASSQDGAGNQPQH
TRBV5-1	TRBJ2-7	13	NA	ASSLEQGVMYEQY
TRBV27	TRBJ1-1	10	NA	ASGPPTTEAF
TRBV5-1	TRBJ2-3	15	NA	ASSLTTSGGSTDTQY
TRBV7-8	TRBJ1-2	13	NA	ASSPGTGFSYGYT
TRBV9	TRBJ2-2	16	NA	ASSAPRTGGSHTGELF
TRBV6-6	TRBJ2-7	14	NA	ASSYSNQGGSYEQY
TRBV30	TRBJ1-6	13	few	AWSQGQGWNSPLH
TRBV19	TRBJ1-2	12	NA	ASSPQTGWYGYT
TRBV6-6	TRBJ2-7	12	NA	ASSYSAGSYEQY
TRBV5-1	TRBJ1-5	12	NA	ASSLWAGLEPQH
TRBV7-9	TRBJ1-2	11	NA	ASSLSGGNGYT
TRBV5-1	TRBJ1-1	12	few	ASSLDTGRTEAF
TRBV30	TRBJ1-3	13	NA	AWSVDRGPGNTIY
TRBV29-1	TRBJ1-3	11	NA	SVRSGSGNTIY
TRBV30	TRBJ2-7	9	NA	AWAGGIEQY
TRBV5-4	TRBJ1-2	10	NA	ASSLPEYGYT
TRBV1	TRBJ1-6	15	NA	TSSQEAGKGARSPLH
TRBV7-6	TRBJ1-6	13	NA	ASSLNRAYNSPLH